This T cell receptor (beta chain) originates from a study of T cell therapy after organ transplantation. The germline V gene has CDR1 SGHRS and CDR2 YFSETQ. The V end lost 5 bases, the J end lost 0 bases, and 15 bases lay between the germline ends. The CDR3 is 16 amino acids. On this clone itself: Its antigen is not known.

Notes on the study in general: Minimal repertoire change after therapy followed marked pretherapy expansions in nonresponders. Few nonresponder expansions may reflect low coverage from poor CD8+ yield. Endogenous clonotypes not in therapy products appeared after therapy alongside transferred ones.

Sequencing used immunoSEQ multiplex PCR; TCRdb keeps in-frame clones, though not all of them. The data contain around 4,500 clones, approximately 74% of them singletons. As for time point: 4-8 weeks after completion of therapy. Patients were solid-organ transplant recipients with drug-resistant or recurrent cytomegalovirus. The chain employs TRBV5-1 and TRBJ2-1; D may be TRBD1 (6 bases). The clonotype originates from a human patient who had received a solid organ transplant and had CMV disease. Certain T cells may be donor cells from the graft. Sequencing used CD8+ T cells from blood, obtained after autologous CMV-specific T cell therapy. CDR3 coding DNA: TGCGCCAGCAGTTACTACAGGGCTAGCTCCTACAATGAGCAGTTCTTC. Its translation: CASSYYRASSYNEQFF.